One sample yielded the 2 T cell receptor beta chains listed below, sequenced in a study of regulatory T cells. Study conclusions and caveats: In CD3G-deficient patients, conventional CD4+ T cells were enriched for hydrophobic CDR3 residues at positions 6 and 7.

Which antigens these TCRs recognize remains unknown. Amplification used 52 TRBV primers and 13 TRBJ primers. The data were produced by immunoSEQ multiplex PCR, yet TCRdb's version contains in-frame clones alone and is incomplete. The sample yields tens of thousands of clones, 75% to 90% seen once. The sequenced material came from conventional CD4+ T cells sorted from blood. Receptors were obtained from a person aged 18 to 35 with CD3G deficiency.

The chain is built from TRBV28 and TRBJ1-2; 9 bases are a match to TRBD1. The CDR3 consists of 13 residues. In germline, CDR1 is MDHEN, CDR2 SYDVKM. V was clipped by 5 bases and J by 8 bases; unmatched bases: 6. The CDR3 loop reads CASSKDRGVGYTF. DNA of the CDR3: TGTGCCAGCAGTAAGGACAGGGGAGTCGGCTACACCTTC.

The chain combines TRBV19 with TRBJ1-2, with 10 positions matching TRBD1. With 5 bases clipped from V and 2 bases from J, the junction kept 8 bases outside the gene matches. The CDR3 runs 16 residues. The germline V gene has CDR1 LNHDA and CDR2 SQIVND (reference sequence). The chain's CDR3 is CASSVGTGERNYGYTF. The CDR3 region has the DNA TGTGCCAGTAGTGTTGGGACAGGGGAAAGGAACTATGGCTACACCTTC.